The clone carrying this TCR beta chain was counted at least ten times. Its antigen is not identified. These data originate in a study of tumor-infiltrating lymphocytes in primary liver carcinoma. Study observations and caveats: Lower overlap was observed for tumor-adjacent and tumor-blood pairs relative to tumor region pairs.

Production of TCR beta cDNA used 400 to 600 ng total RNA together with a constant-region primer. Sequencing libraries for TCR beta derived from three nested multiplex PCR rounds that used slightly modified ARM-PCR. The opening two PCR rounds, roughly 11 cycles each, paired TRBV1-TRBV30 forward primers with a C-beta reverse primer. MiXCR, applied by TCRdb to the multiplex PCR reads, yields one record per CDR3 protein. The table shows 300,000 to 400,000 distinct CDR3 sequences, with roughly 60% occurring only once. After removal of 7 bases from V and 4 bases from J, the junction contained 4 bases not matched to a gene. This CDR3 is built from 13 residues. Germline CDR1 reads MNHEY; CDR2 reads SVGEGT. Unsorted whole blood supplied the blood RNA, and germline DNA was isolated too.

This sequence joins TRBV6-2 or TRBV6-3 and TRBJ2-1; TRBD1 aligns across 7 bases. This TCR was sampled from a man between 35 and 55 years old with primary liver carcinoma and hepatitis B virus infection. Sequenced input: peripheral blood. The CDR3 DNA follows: TGTGCCAGCAAGTACAGGGGATACAATGAGCAGTTCTTC. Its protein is CASKYRGYNEQFF.